This is a list of T cell receptor beta chains from one sample in a study of regulatory T cells in long-lasting Graves disease. Using its own MiXCR run on the multiplex PCR reads, TCRdb lists one record per CDR3 protein. The sample contains some 280,000 distinct CDR3 sequences, 22% of which appear only once. Sequences were derived from peripheral blood mononuclear cells (PBMCs), sampled when the disease was refractory, from a patient treated with antithyroid drugs. The receptors were sampled from a female donor with Graves disease. Each CDR3 is given with its conserved first and last residue. The D gene is left open where the match is weak. Clone size, where shown, is once, few, many, or a class for clones that have expanded.

v_gene,d_gene,j_gene,abundance,CDR3aa,CDR3nt
TRBV7-9,.,TRBJ1-2,many,CASSTTGKNGYTF,TGTGCCAGCAGCACAACAGGGAAAAATGGCTACACCTTC
TRBV11-1,.,TRBJ1-1,many,CASSVDSMNTEAFF,TGTGCCAGCAGCGTGGACAGCATGAACACTGAAGCTTTCTTT
TRBV28,TRBD1,TRBJ2-7,many,CASRMTGDGSYEQYF,TGTGCCAGCAGGATGACAGGGGATGGGTCCTACGAGCAGTACTTC
TRBV10-2,TRBD2,TRBJ2-7,.,CASSVAGGPYEQYF,TGCGCCAGCAGTGTGGCGGGAGGGCCCTACGAGCAGTACTTC
TRBV5-4,TRBD2,TRBJ2-5,.,CASSSGTSGRKETQYF,TGTGCCAGCAGTTCAGGGACTAGCGGGAGGAAGGAGACCCAGTACTTC
TRBV7-2,.,TRBJ2-1,many,CASSPATRVYNEQFF,TGTGCCAGCAGCCCCGCGACAAGGGTCTACAATGAGCAGTTCTTC
TRBV6-2/TRBV6-3,.,TRBJ1-6,.,CASSYGLPDNLPLHF,TGTGCCAGCAGTTACGGGTTGCCAGATAATTTACCCCTCCACTTT
TRBV30,.,TRBJ2-2,few,CAWSVFAGWSGELFF,TGTGCCTGGAGTGTATTTGCGGGATGGTCCGGGGAGCTGTTTTTT
TRBV4-2,.,TRBJ2-5,many,CASSQGGRSQETQYF,TGTGCCAGCAGCCAAGGGGGACGGTCCCAAGAGACCCAGTACTTC
TRBV6-1,.,TRBJ1-2,many,CASSDATNYGYTF,TGTGCCAGCAGCGACGCGACTAACTATGGCTACACCTTC
TRBV20-1,TRBD1,TRBJ1-5,few,CSASGSGQGYNQPQHF,TGCAGTGCTAGTGGCTCGGGACAGGGCTACAATCAGCCCCAGCATTTT
TRBV18,.,TRBJ2-6,.,CASSPTTSGANVLTF,TGTGCCAGCAGCCCTACCACCTCCGGGGCCAACGTCCTGACTTTC
TRBV2,.,TRBJ2-3,.,CASMREDTQYF,TGTGCCAGCATGCGGGAAGATACGCAGTATTTT
TRBV7-9,.,TRBJ1-4,.,CASSWQSNEKLFF,TGTGCCAGCAGCTGGCAGAGTAATGAAAAACTGTTTTTT
TRBV11-3,TRBD1,TRBJ2-2,.,CASSSPGQGDTGELFF,TGTGCCAGCAGCTCACCGGGACAGGGGGACACCGGGGAGCTGTTTTTT
TRBV7-9,.,TRBJ2-1,.,CASSLMRSGSYNEQFF,TGTGCCAGCAGCTTAATGCGTAGCGGCTCCTACAATGAGCAGTTCTTC
TRBV11-2,TRBD1,TRBJ1-4,many,CASSLGTGTNEKLFF,TGTGCCAGCAGCCTGGGGACAGGAACTAATGAAAAACTGTTTTTT
TRBV19,.,TRBJ1-2,.,CASKRSSLYDGYTF,TGTGCCAGTAAACGATCGTCCCTATATGATGGCTACACCTTC
TRBV7-9,.,TRBJ2-2,.,CATGGTALDTGELFF,TGTGCCACCGGCGGGACAGCCCTCGACACCGGGGAGCTGTTTTTT
TRBV5-1,TRBD1,TRBJ1-2,once,CASSTGQGPYGYTF,TGCGCCAGCAGCACCGGACAGGGTCCCTATGGCTACACCTTC
TRBV7-2,.,TRBJ2-7,many,CASSLAGDLSTYEQYF,TGTGCCAGCAGCTTAGCTGGGGACTTATCAACCTACGAGCAGTACTTC
TRBV7-8,TRBD1,TRBJ2-6,many,CASSLLPGQGVLTGANVLTF,TGTGCCAGCAGCCTGCTCCCGGGACAGGGGGTCCTTACTGGGGCCAACGTCCTGACTTTC
TRBV12-3/TRBV12-4,TRBD1,TRBJ1-4,many,CASSSRGTGDEKLFF,TGTGCCAGCAGTTCCAGGGGGACAGGGGATGAAAAACTGTTTTTT
TRBV12-5,TRBD1,TRBJ1-2,many,CASGLGGGYGYTF,TGTGCTAGTGGTCTAGGGGGCGGCTATGGCTACACCTTC
TRBV20-1,TRBD1,TRBJ2-7,.,CSARWGQPGAEQYF,TGCAGTGCTAGGTGGGGACAGCCAGGCGCCGAGCAGTACTTC
TRBV25-1,.,TRBJ2-5,.,CASSAPPLEETQYF,TGTGCCAGCAGTGCCCCCCCGTTGGAAGAGACCCAGTACTTC
TRBV28,TRBD1,TRBJ2-5,once,CASSWTGMETQYF,TGTGCCAGCAGTTGGACAGGGATGGAGACCCAGTACTTC
TRBV7-9,.,TRBJ2-5,many,CASSLGASGQETQYF,TGTGCCAGCAGCTTAGGAGCGTCGGGGCAAGAGACCCAGTACTTC
TRBV27,.,TRBJ2-7,many,CASSWEENEQYF,TGTGCCAGCAGTTGGGAAGAGAACGAGCAGTACTTC
TRBV20-1,.,TRBJ1-2,many,CSADRIEDYGYTF,TGCAGTGCAGACAGGATTGAGGACTATGGCTACACCTTC
TRBV19,.,TRBJ1-1,.,CASSIRRGGMNTEAFF,TGTGCCAGTAGTATAAGAAGGGGAGGAATGAACACTGAAGCTTTCTTT
TRBV12-3/TRBV12-4,.,TRBJ2-7,few,CASSPLLGAPHEQYF,TGTGCCAGCAGTCCCCTCCTCGGAGCCCCCCACGAGCAGTACTTC
TRBV10-3,.,TRBJ1-5,.,CAISESGSYQPQHF,TGTGCCATCAGTGAGTCCGGCTCCTATCAGCCCCAGCATTTT
TRBV12-3/TRBV12-4,.,TRBJ2-5,many,CASRPRGKYQETQYF,TGTGCCAGCAGACCCAGGGGCAAGTACCAAGAGACCCAGTACTTC
TRBV20-1,.,TRBJ2-2,.,CSAPGDTGELFF,TGCAGTGCTCCTGGAGACACCGGGGAGCTGTTTTTT
TRBV30,.,TRBJ2-5,many,CAWSGKGTETQYF,TGTGCCTGGAGTGGTAAGGGGACGGAGACCCAGTACTTC
TRBV7-2,TRBD1,TRBJ1-1,few,CASSRTTGWDTEAFF,TGTGCCAGCAGCCGTACGACAGGGTGGGACACTGAAGCTTTCTTT
TRBV29-1,.,TRBJ1-2,.,CSVAGGGDGYTF,TGCAGCGTTGCTGGGGGAGGCGATGGCTACACCTTC
TRBV7-9,TRBD2,TRBJ2-7,few,CASSGWTSGSPEQYF,TGTGCCAGCAGCGGGTGGACTAGCGGGAGTCCCGAGCAGTACTTC
TRBV7-2,.,TRBJ2-5,many,CASSLPGQRIGETQYF,TGTGCCAGCAGCTTGCCGGGGCAGCGGATTGGGGAGACCCAGTACTTC
TRBV10-3,.,TRBJ2-7,many,CAIKAGVSQHYEQYF,TGTGCCATCAAGGCCGGGGTATCTCAGCACTACGAGCAGTACTTC
TRBV5-1,TRBD1,TRBJ2-1,.,CASSLGGQGLWDEQFF,TGCGCCAGCAGCTTGGGAGGACAGGGACTTTGGGATGAGCAGTTCTTC
TRBV19,TRBD2,TRBJ2-1,few,CASSIVGGSGNEQFF,TGTGCCAGTAGTATAGTGGGCGGGAGTGGGAATGAGCAGTTCTTC
TRBV12-3/TRBV12-4,.,TRBJ1-1,many,CASSLWTADTEAFF,TGTGCCAGCAGCCTATGGACTGCGGACACTGAAGCTTTCTTT
TRBV4-1,.,TRBJ1-2,few,CASSQPARQGIYGYTF,TGCGCCAGCAGCCAGCCCGCTAGGCAGGGAATCTATGGCTACACCTTC
TRBV28,.,TRBJ2-7,.,CASSFRMGGEQYF,TGTGCCAGCAGTTTTCGGATGGGGGGCGAGCAGTACTTC
TRBV28,.,TRBJ1-1,many,CASYSEEAFF,TGTGCCAGCTATAGCGAGGAAGCTTTCTTT